This T cell receptor (beta chain) was identified in a study of shared clonotypes between healthy human individuals. As handled by the study authors: For the immunoSEQ data, sequences were junction-only without quality scores, so filtering differed. TCRdb keeps only in-frame clones here, not all; method: immunoSEQ multiplex PCR. That table supplies the V and J calls and clone size; D and trimming were determined from the DNA. The top ten hold 1.7% of the sample, which has around 1.9 million clones, about 92% seen once. The study, taken as a whole, reports: Compared with memory subsets, naive subsets generally had larger estimated richness. Only blood underwent sampling, and tissue repertoires likely differ. The naive CD4 repertoires of several donors were compared, and roughly 5% of clonotypes were shared.

CDR1 and CDR2 (germline): MNHEY, SMNVEV (reference sequence). The CDR3 runs to 13 residues. V lost 2 bases, J lost 3 bases, and 0 bases stayed unmatched. Selected positively for CCR7 and CD45RO-negative, naive CD8 cells excluded terminally differentiated effector memory CD45RA+ cells. A remark on this clone: Antigen unknown. Other nucleotide sequences from this sample produce the same CDR3.

This chain uses TRBV27 with TRBJ2-7; 8 nucleotides agree with TRBD2. This clonotype was sampled from a young man in good health. Some clones in this sample may be carry-over from other donors' samples. The sample was naive CD8+ T cells from PBMCs. The CDR3 reads CASSLGTSYEQYF. The CDR3 DNA is TGTGCCAGCAGTTTAGGGACTAGCTACGAGCAGTACTTC.